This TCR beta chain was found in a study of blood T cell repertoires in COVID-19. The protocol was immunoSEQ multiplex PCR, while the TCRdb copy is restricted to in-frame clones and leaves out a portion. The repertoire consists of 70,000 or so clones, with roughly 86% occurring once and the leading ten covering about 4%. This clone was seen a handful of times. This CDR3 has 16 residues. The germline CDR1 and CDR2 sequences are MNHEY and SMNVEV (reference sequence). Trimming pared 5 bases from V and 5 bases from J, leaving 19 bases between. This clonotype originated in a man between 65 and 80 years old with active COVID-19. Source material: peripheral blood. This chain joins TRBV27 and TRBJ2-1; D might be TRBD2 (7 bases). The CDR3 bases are TGTGCCAGCAGTCCCCTGGGGGGGGCCGGGGACAATGAGCAGTTCTTC. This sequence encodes CASSPLGGAGDNEQFF.